Listed below are T cell receptor beta chains from one sample, sequenced in a study of blood T cell repertoires in COVID-19. TCRdb's copy holds only in-frame clones and misses some; the assay was immunoSEQ multiplex PCR. The sample carries 110,000 or so clones, roughly 80% recorded once. The sequencing sample was made of peripheral blood. Source of these receptors: a man in his forties or fifties with acute or convalescent COVID-19. Each CDR3 is given with its conserved first and last residue. A D gene is named only where the DNA matches it firmly. Only some rows state a clone size, as once, few, many or a class for expanded clones.

V gene,J gene,D gene,clone size,CDR3 DNA,CDR3 protein
TRBV5-3,TRBJ1-6,-,-,TGTGCCAGAAGTTCTTGCGACAGGACCTTTTCACCCCTCCACTTT,CARSSCDRTFSPLHF
TRBV3-1/TRBV3-2,TRBJ1-2,-,-,TGTGCCAGCAGAACCCCCGGCCAGGGGGGCTACACCTTC,CASRTPGQGGYTF
TRBV4-2,TRBJ1-2,-,-,TGTGCCAGCAGCCAAGAGGTCAGGGTCTATGGCTACACCTTC,CASSQEVRVYGYTF
TRBV5-1,TRBJ2-1,-,-,TGCGCCAGCAGCCTGGCGGGGTCAAATGAGCAGTTCTTC,CASSLAGSNEQFF
TRBV3-1/TRBV3-2,TRBJ1-6,-,-,TGTGCCAGCGTTGATAAAAACAGCCTGAATTCACCCCTCCACTTT,CASVDKNSLNSPLHF
TRBV2,TRBJ2-3,TRBD2,-,TGTGCCAGCGGGCTGCGGGGGGGGACGGCGCAGTATTTT,CASGLRGGTAQYF
TRBV5-6,TRBJ2-5,TRBD1,-,TGTGCCAGCAGTCATAAACAGGGGAGCATGGAAGAGACCCAGTACTTC,CASSHKQGSMEETQYF
TRBV5-6,TRBJ1-6,-,few,TGTGCCAGCAGCTCTTCGACTCGGACACCCCTCCACTTT,CASSSSTRTPLHF
TRBV30,TRBJ1-5,-,-,TGTGCCTGGAGTGTCTCTCCGAATCAGCCCCAGCATTTT,CAWSVSPNQPQHF
TRBV5-1,TRBJ2-1,TRBD2,-,TGCGCCAGCAGACGGAGCGGGGGCACCTACAATGAGCAGTTCTTC,CASRRSGGTYNEQFF
TRBV2,TRBJ1-2,TRBD1,-,TGTGCCAGTCGCGGTGGACAGGGGGCTCACTATGGCTACACCTTC,CASRGGQGAHYGYTF
TRBV5-1,TRBJ2-2,-,-,TGCGCCAGCAGCTTGTACAGGGTTACGAACACCGGGGAGCTGTTTTTT,CASSLYRVTNTGELFF
TRBV27,TRBJ2-3,-,-,TGTGCCAGCAGTCCAACGATACAGGAGAATACGCAGTATTTT,CASSPTIQENTQYF
TRBV6-1,TRBJ2-7,-,few,TGTGCCAGCAGTGAACAGGGGGGATACGAGCAGTACTTC,CASSEQGGYEQYF
TRBV7-8,TRBJ1-6,TRBD1,-,TGTGCCAGCAGCATTACCGGGACAGGGGTAAATTCACCCCTCCACTTT,CASSITGTGVNSPLHF
TRBV3-1/TRBV3-2,TRBJ1-6,-,-,TGTGCCAGCAGCCAAGCGACTATGGATTCACCCCTCCACTTT,CASSQATMDSPLHF
TRBV21-1,TRBJ2-2,-,-,TGTGCCAGCAGCACACAGGTTGCCGGGGAGCTGTTTTTT,CASSTQVAGELFF
TRBV21-1,TRBJ2-1,-,-,TGTGCCAGCACCGCTCTGGGACAGGGTCACGACAATGAGCAGTTCTTC,CASTALGQGHDNEQFF
TRBV11-1,TRBJ1-1,TRBD1,-,TGTGCCAGCAGCTTGTGGACAGGGGACACTGAAGCTTTCTTT,CASSLWTGDTEAFF
TRBV9,TRBJ1-2,-,-,TGTGCCAGCAGCCCAGGAGCCGGACGGCGGGGGTATGGCTACACCTTC,CASSPGAGRRGYGYTF
TRBV5-1,TRBJ2-3,TRBD2,-,TGCGCCAGCAGCAGAGACGGACTAGCGGGGCGCACAGATACGCAGTATTTT,CASSRDGLAGRTDTQYF
TRBV27,TRBJ1-2,-,-,TGTGCCAGCAGTCAGGGGAACTATGGCTACACCTTC,CASSQGNYGYTF
TRBV28,TRBJ2-3,-,-,TGTGCCAGCAGCACCACTAGCACAGATACGCAGTATTTT,CASSTTSTDTQYF
TRBV9,TRBJ1-2,-,-,TGTGCCAGCAGCGGCAAGACAGTCTATGGCTACACCTTC,CASSGKTVYGYTF
TRBV5-1,TRBJ2-2,-,-,TGCGCCAGCAGCGAAACAGCTTTCACCGGGGAGCTGTTTTTT,CASSETAFTGELFF
TRBV11-3,TRBJ2-5,TRBD1,few,TGTGCCAGCAGCTTAGGAGACAGGGCCATCGAAGAAGAGACCCAGTACTTC,CASSLGDRAIEEETQYF
TRBV3-1/TRBV3-2,TRBJ2-7,-,-,TGTGCCAGCAGCCGACGACAGAGTTTGAACGAGCAGTACTTC,CASSRRQSLNEQYF
TRBV4-1,TRBJ1-2,-,-,TGCGCCAGCAGCCTGAGGGGTGGGGGCGGCAACTATGGCTACACCTTC,CASSLRGGGGNYGYTF
TRBV5-4,TRBJ2-5,TRBD1,-,TGTGCCAGCAGCTCACCTCGGGACAGGGCGGAGACCCAGTACTTC,CASSSPRDRAETQYF
TRBV2,TRBJ1-3,-,-,TGTGCCAGCAGTGAGTTTGCAGGAAAGTCCGGAAACACCATATATTTT,CASSEFAGKSGNTIYF
TRBV28,TRBJ1-5,-,-,TGTGCCAGCAGTTGGGACACTTCGCGTCAGCCCCAGCATTTT,CASSWDTSRQPQHF
TRBV5-8,TRBJ1-1,-,-,TGTGCCAGCAGCTTGGTATTAGCTGAAGCTTTCTTT,CASSLVLAEAFF
TRBV7-2,TRBJ2-1,TRBD2,-,TGTGCCAGCAGCCTACGAGCGGGGGGGCCAAGGGATGAGCAGTTCTTC,CASSLRAGGPRDEQFF